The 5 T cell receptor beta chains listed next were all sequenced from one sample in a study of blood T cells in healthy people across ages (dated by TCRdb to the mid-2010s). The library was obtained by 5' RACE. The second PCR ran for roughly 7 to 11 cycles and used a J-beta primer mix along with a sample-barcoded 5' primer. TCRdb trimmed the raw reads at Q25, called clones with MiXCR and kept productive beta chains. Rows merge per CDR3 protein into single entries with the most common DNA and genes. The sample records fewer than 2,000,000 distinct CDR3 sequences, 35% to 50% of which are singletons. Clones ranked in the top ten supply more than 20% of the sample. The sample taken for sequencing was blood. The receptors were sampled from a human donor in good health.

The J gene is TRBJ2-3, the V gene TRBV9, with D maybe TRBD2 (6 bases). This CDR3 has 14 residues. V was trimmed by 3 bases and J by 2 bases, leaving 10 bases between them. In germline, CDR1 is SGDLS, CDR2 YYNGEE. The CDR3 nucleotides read TGTGCCAGCAGCGACCGGGGGTACACAGATACGCAGTATTTT. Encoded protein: CASSDRGYTDTQYF. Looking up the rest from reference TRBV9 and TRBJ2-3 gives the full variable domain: DSGVTQTPKHLITATGQRVTLRCSPRSGDLSVYWYQQSLDQGLQFLIQYYNGEERAKGNILERFSAQQFPDLHSELNLSSLELGDSALYFCASSDRGYTDTQYFGPGTRLTVL.

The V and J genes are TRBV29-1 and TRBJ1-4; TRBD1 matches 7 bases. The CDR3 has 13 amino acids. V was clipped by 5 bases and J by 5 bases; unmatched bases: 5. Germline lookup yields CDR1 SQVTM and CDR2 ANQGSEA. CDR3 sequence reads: CSVMDRRNEKLFF. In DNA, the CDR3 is TGCAGCGTTATGGACAGGCGAAATGAAAAACTGTTTTTT.

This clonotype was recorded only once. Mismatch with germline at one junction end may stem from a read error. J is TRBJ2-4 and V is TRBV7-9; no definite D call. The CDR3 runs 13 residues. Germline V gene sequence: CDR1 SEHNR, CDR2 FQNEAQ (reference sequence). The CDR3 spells CTSSFPGSLEQYF. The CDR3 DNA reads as TGTACCAGCAGCTTCCCCGGCAGCCTCGAACAGTACTTC.

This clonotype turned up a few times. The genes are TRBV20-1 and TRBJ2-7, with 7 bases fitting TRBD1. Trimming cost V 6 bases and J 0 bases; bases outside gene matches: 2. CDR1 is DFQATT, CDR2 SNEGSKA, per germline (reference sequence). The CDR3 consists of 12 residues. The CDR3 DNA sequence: TGCAGTGCCGACAGGGACTCCTACGAGCAGTACTTC. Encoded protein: CSADRDSYEQYF.

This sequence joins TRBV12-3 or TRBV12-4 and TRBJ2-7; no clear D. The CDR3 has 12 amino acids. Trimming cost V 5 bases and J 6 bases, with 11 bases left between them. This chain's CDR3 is CASSIGPPEQYF. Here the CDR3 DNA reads TGTGCCAGCAGTATAGGGCCCCCCGAGCAGTACTTC.